Below, 17 T cell receptor beta chains from the same sample are listed, as sequenced in a study of T cell responses to AZD1222 COVID-19 vaccine. Libraries were prepared by immunoSEQ multiplex PCR; TCRdb keeps only in-frame clonotypes and omits some of them. The sample has about 150,000 clones; around 90% are singletons. The sample in question was peripheral blood, obtained on day 0 of AZD1222 vaccination. The origin of the receptors is an adult in good health.

V usage is TRBV27 and J usage is TRBJ2-7; 7 bases align to TRBD1. There are 13 residues in the CDR3. Trimming took 3 bases from V and 7 from J; bases not matched to a gene: 6. Germline lookup yields CDR1 MNHEY and CDR2 SMNVEV (reference sequence). The CDR3 sequence: CASSLDRRGEQYF. CDR3 in DNA: TGTGCCAGCAGTTTGGACAGGCGCGGGGAGCAGTACTTC.

The DNA for the CDR3 is TGTGCTAGTGGTTTGGGTAGCGGGATGCTAAATGAGCAGTTCTTC. It is translated as CASGLGSGMLNEQFF. The rearrangement uses TRBV12-5 and TRBJ2-1; 8 bases match TRBD2. Germline loops: CDR1 LGHNT, CDR2 FRNRAP. This CDR3 is built from 15 residues. V lost 1 base to trimming and J lost 7 bases; unmatched junction nucleotides: 6.

The CDR3 DNA reads as TGTGCCAGTACCTCTATAGCGGGACTCTCTGGGGAGCAGTACTTC. This codes for CASTSIAGLSGEQYF. The chain employs TRBV19 and TRBJ2-7; 8 bases map to TRBD2. The CDR3 is made up of 15 amino acids. Germline V gene data show CDR1 as LNHDA and CDR2 as SQIVND (reference sequence). The J segment lost 7 bases and the V segment lost 7 bases, leaving 15 bases of the junction unmatched.

In its sample, this clone was seen a few times. This chain links TRBV2 with TRBJ1-6; TRBD1 is a possible D gene (5 bases). Germline V gene data show CDR1 as SNHLY and CDR2 as FYNNEI. Deletions cut 7 bases from V and 10 bases from J, with 14 bases between. This CDR3 has 13 amino acids. This chain's CDR3 is CASTTRAGSPLHF. For the CDR3, the DNA is TGTGCCAGCACCACCAGGGCAGGCTCACCCCTCCACTTT.

The chain carries TRBV5-1 and TRBJ2-5, with TRBD2 matching 10 bases. CDR3 length: 16 amino acids. Trimming removed 4 bases from V and 5 bases from J; junction bases left unmatched: 11. Germline V gene data show CDR1 as SGHRS and CDR2 as YFSETQ. In nucleotides, the CDR3 is TGCGCCAGCAGCCGAGGGCTAGCGGGGGCCCGGGAGACCCAGTACTTC. Translated: CASSRGLAGARETQYF.

The rearrangement uses TRBV19 and TRBJ1-1, with 7 bases matching TRBD1. CDR3 length equals 14 residues. Germline CDR1 reads LNHDA; CDR2 reads SQIVND (reference sequence). Trimming took 3 bases from V and 6 from J; bases not matched to a gene: 7. CDR3 sequence reads: CASSIRDRLPEAFF. CDR3 in DNA: TGTGCCAGTAGTATCCGGGACAGATTGCCTGAAGCTTTCTTT.

This chain uses TRBV7-2 with TRBJ2-7, with D maybe TRBD2 (5 bases). The germline gives CDR1 SGHTA, CDR2 FQGNSA. Trimming shortened V by 0 bases and J by 2 bases, and 14 bases separated the two germline ends. This CDR3 has 16 residues. As DNA, the CDR3 is TGTGCCAGCAGCTTAGCTGGCGGGCAGGAACCCTACGAGCAGTACTTC. It encodes CASSLAGGQEPYEQYF.

The V gene is TRBV6-5, the J gene TRBJ2-7, with TRBD1 as a possible D gene (6 bases). The length of the CDR3 is 12 residues. Between the trimmed V and J ends, which lost 10 bases and 0 bases, there was a span of 10 bases. Germline CDR1 MNHEY, CDR2 SVGAGI. The DNA of the CDR3 is TGTGCCATCACAGGGTACTCCTACGAGCAGTACTTC. This translates into CAITGYSYEQYF.

This sequence joins TRBV5-8 and TRBJ2-7; 13 bases line up with TRBD2. V lost 3 bases to trimming and J lost 2 bases; unmatched junction nucleotides: 2. CDR1 and CDR2 from the germline V gene are SGHTS and YDEGEE. This CDR3 is built from 15 residues. The CDR3 here is CASSSGLAGAYEQYF. The CDR3 DNA reads TGTGCCAGCAGCTCCGGACTAGCGGGGGCCTACGAGCAGTACTTC.

This clone is a singleton in its sample. The chain recombines TRBV27 with TRBJ2-2; no reliable D call. The germline V gene encodes CDR1 MNHEY and CDR2 SMNVEV (reference sequence). The CDR3 is 11 residues long. V was cut by 9 bases and J by 7 bases, with 9 bases left in between. In DNA, the CDR3 is TGTGCCAGTCCCTCGGGCGGGGAGCTGTTTTTT. This encodes CASPSGGELFF.

The chain recombines TRBV7-9 with TRBJ2-2; 7 nucleotides line up with TRBD1. CDR1 is SEHNR and CDR2 is FQNEAQ in the germline V gene (reference sequence). This CDR3 is 14 amino acids long. Trimming removed 6 bases from V and 7 bases from J; junction bases left unmatched: 8. The CDR3 bases are TGTGCCAGCAGGGGATTACAGGGGTTCGGGGAGCTGTTTTTT. Protein product: CASRGLQGFGELFF.

V usage is TRBV6-1 and J usage is TRBJ2-1, with 7 bases matching TRBD2. The V segment lost 1 base and the J segment 4 bases; nucleotides outside the gene matches: 10. Per germline, CDR1 MNHNS and CDR2 SASEGT. The CDR3 spans 17 residues. The CDR3 loop is CASSEGASGLIYNEQFF. The CDR3 DNA reads TGTGCCAGCAGTGAAGGGGCTAGCGGTCTTATTTACAATGAGCAGTTCTTC.

The rearrangement joins TRBV7-8 to TRBJ1-2, with 8 bases that match TRBD1. V was clipped by 2 bases and J by 5 bases; unmatched bases: 10. In germline, CDR1 is SGHVS, CDR2 FQNEAQ. The CDR3 is 16 amino acids. CDR3 sequence: CASSLRLDREKYGYTF. In DNA form, the CDR3 reads TGTGCCAGCAGCTTAAGACTGGACAGGGAGAAGTATGGCTACACCTTC. The full variable domain, its missing parts supplied by reference TRBV7-8 and TRBJ1-2, is GAGVSQSPRYKVAKRGQDVALRCDPISGHVSLFWYQQALGQGPEFLTYFQNEAQLDKSGLPSDRFFAERPEGSVSTLKIQRTQQEDSAVYLCASSLRLDREKYGYTFGSGTRLTVV.

V is TRBV12-3 or TRBV12-4 and J is TRBJ1-2, with D unresolved. The CDR3 totals 13 residues. Trimming shortened V by 3 bases and J by 5 bases, and 10 bases separated the two germline ends. The CDR3 loop is CASSLGLLYGYTF. The DNA for the CDR3 is TGTGCCAGCAGTTTGGGTTTGCTATATGGCTACACCTTC.

The chain employs TRBV7-2 and TRBJ2-2, with 10 bases fitting TRBD2. V trimming: 0 bases; J trimming: 5 bases; junction bases outside the gene matches: 6. This CDR3 contains 17 residues. CDR1 is SGHTA, CDR2 FQGNSA, per germline. CDR3 in DNA: TGTGCCAGCAGCTTAGCGCTACTAGCGGGACTTACCGGGGAGCTGTTTTTT. It encodes CASSLALLAGLTGELFF. Using reference TRBV7-2 and TRBJ2-2 for the parts outside the CDR3, the full variable domain is GAGVSQSPSNKVTEKGKDVELRCDPISGHTALYWYRQSLGQGLEFLIYFQGNSAPDKSGLPSDRFSAERTGGSVSTLTIQRTQQEDSAVYLCASSLALLAGLTGELFFGEGSRLTVL.

This clone was seen a single time. This CDR3 reads CASSSGLTYEQYF. The CDR3 DNA follows: TGTGCCAGCAGTTCCGGACTGACCTACGAGCAGTACTTC. This rearrangement joins TRBV12-3 or TRBV12-4 to TRBJ2-7; TRBD2 might be the D (5 bases). The CDR3 has 13 amino acids. Between the trimmed V and J ends, which lost 4 bases and 2 bases, there was a span of 9 bases.

V usage is TRBV28 and J usage is TRBJ2-7, with 7 bases fitting TRBD2. The CDR3 runs 15 residues. V was pared by 6 bases and J by 2 bases, with 10 bases of the junction left unmatched. Per the germline V gene, CDR1 is MDHEN and CDR2 is SYDVKM. CDR3 region: CASRKPGLSPYEQYF. As DNA, the CDR3 is TGTGCCAGCAGAAAACCGGGACTATCCCCCTACGAGCAGTACTTC.